The 27 T cell receptor beta chains below come from one sample, sequenced in a study of cytomegalovirus exposure and HLA in healthy donors. With 60 Vbeta and 13 Jbeta primers, the PCR was carried out. Assay: immunoSEQ multiplex PCR; the TCRdb copy retains only in-frame clones and omits some. The sample holds approximately 130,000 clones, 85% seen once. The sample taken for sequencing was PBMCs. The receptors shown here come from a woman aged 30 to 39 in good health and CMV-seropositive.

The chain has TRBV2 and TRBJ1-1; no clear D gene. V lost 1 base and J lost 11, with 11 bases in between. Germline lookup yields CDR1 SNHLY and CDR2 FYNNEI. The CDR3 totals 12 residues. CDR3 nucleotides: TGTGCCAGCAGTGAAGACGGGGTGGGGGCTTTCTTT. This sequence encodes CASSEDGVGAFF.

V gene TRBV15 combines with J gene TRBJ2-5, with 7 bases that match TRBD2. V lost 3 bases to trimming and J lost 6 bases; unmatched junction nucleotides: 4. CDR1 is LNHNV, CDR2 YYDKDF, per germline (reference sequence). The CDR3 runs to 13 residues. The DNA for the CDR3 is TGTGCCACCAGCAGCGGGGGGAGAAAGACCCAGTACTTC. It yields the protein CATSSGGRKTQYF.

This clone has just one count. The rearrangement uses TRBV30 and TRBJ1-1; D remains ambiguous. Trimming took 3 bases from V and 3 from J, leaving 11 bases between them. CDR1 is GTSNPN and CDR2 is SVGIG in the germline V gene (reference sequence). This CDR3 is 13 amino acids long. This chain's CDR3 is CAWSPGVHTEAFF. CDR3 DNA sequence: TGTGCCTGGAGCCCCGGGGTTCACACTGAAGCTTTCTTT.

The genes are TRBV5-6 and TRBJ2-7; D ambiguous. Per germline, CDR1 SGHDT and CDR2 YYEEEE. The CDR3 is made up of 11 amino acids. With 2 bases removed from V and 4 bases from J, the gap between germline ends came to 4 bases. CDR3 nucleotide sequence: TGTGCCAGCAGCTTCCAATACGAGCAGTACTTC. Protein sequence: CASSFQYEQYF.

The chain uses TRBV13 and TRBJ2-1, with D perhaps TRBD2 (5 bases). Germline V gene lookup returns CDR1 PRHDT and CDR2 FYEKMQ (reference sequence). The ends were cut back, 0 bases at V and 6 bases at J, with 9 bases in the middle. The CDR3 covers 14 residues. CDR3 loop: CASSLGLGSNEQFF. CDR3 coding DNA: TGTGCCAGCAGCTTAGGTCTAGGGAGCAATGAGCAGTTCTTC.

The chain couples TRBV10-3 to TRBJ1-2; D is perhaps TRBD1 (5 bases). This CDR3 is built from 13 residues. V lost 7 bases and J lost 6, with 15 bases in between. CDR1 is ENHRY and CDR2 is SYGVKD in the germline V gene. CDR3 protein: CAITSMGGNGYTF. Here the CDR3 DNA reads TGTGCCATCACTAGCATGGGGGGTAATGGCTACACCTTC.

The chain recombines TRBV5-1 with TRBJ1-5; TRBD1 matches 10 bases. The V gene's germline CDR1 is SGHRS and CDR2 YFSETQ. The V and J ends lost 3 bases and 2 bases, in that order; junction bases with no gene match: 8. The CDR3 covers 17 residues. The CDR3 protein is CASSWGTGAPGNQPQHF. The DNA of the CDR3 is TGCGCCAGCAGCTGGGGGACAGGGGCGCCGGGCAATCAGCCCCAGCATTTT.

This clone appeared once. The rearrangement links TRBV4-2 to TRBJ2-1; 7 positions agree with TRBD2. CDR1 and CDR2 (germline): LGHNA, YNFKEQ. V lost 4 bases, J lost 10 bases, and 13 bases stayed unmatched. CDR3 length: 15 amino acids. The CDR3 region has the DNA TGTGCCAGCAGCCTCAGCGGGGCTTCGACGGAGGAGCAGTTCTTC. Its protein product is CASSLSGASTEEQFF.

The V call is TRBV27, the J call TRBJ1-1, with D hard to call. The CDR3 has 14 amino acids. The V gene lost 5 bases and the J gene lost 0 bases, with 10 bases spanning the gap. Germline V gives CDR1 MNHEY, CDR2 SMNVEV (reference sequence). CDR3 DNA: TGTGCCAGCAGTAGGAGGGAGATGAACACTGAAGCTTTCTTT. This codes for CASSRREMNTEAFF.

The rearrangement links TRBV11-2 to TRBJ1-3; D might be TRBD1 (5 bases). The germline CDR1 and CDR2 sequences are SGHAT and FQNNGV. CDR3 length equals 16 residues. V lost 3 bases and J lost 3, with 15 bases in between. The CDR3 sequence is CASSFPADSYGNTIYF. CDR3 sequence (DNA): TGTGCCAGCAGCTTTCCGGCCGACAGCTATGGAAACACCATATATTTT.

The chain carries TRBV9 and TRBJ2-3; 7 bases are a match to TRBD1. Germline CDR1 and CDR2: SGDLS and YYNGEE. The V segment lost 3 bases and the J segment 7 bases; nucleotides outside the gene matches: 2. The CDR3 covers 12 residues. The CDR3 DNA reads TGTGCCAGCAGCGGGGGACAGAATACGCAGTATTTT. It encodes CASSGGQNTQYF.

The chain couples TRBV2 to TRBJ2-5; 12 bases align to TRBD2. Germline loops: CDR1 SNHLY, CDR2 FYNNEI. V lost 5 bases to trimming and J lost 4 bases; unmatched junction nucleotides: 8. This CDR3 has 16 residues. Written as DNA, the CDR3 is TGTGCCAGCAGTCCGAGACTAGCGGGAGTCACAGAGACCCAGTACTTC. Protein: CASSPRLAGVTETQYF.

The chain is built from TRBV5-6 and TRBJ2-7; 8 nucleotides agree with TRBD2. V was pared by 4 bases and J by 2 bases, with 8 bases of the junction left unmatched. The CDR3 has 15 residues. Germline loops: CDR1 SGHDT, CDR2 YYEEEE. The CDR3 DNA follows: TGTGCCAGCAGCCCGAAAGCGGGAGAAGCCTACGAGCAGTACTTC. The encoded protein is CASSPKAGEAYEQYF.

In its sample, this clone was seen a few times. This rearrangement joins TRBV2 to TRBJ1-1; 7 bases align to TRBD1. Germline CDR1 and CDR2: SNHLY and FYNNEI. This CDR3 is 15 amino acids long. After removal of 6 bases from V and 0 bases from J, the junction contained 7 bases not matched to a gene. The CDR3 DNA reads TGTGCCAGCAGCTCACCCGGGACAGTGAACACTGAAGCTTTCTTT. Translated: CASSSPGTVNTEAFF.

This chain uses TRBV2 with TRBJ1-2; tentatively, D is TRBD1 (6 bases). The CDR3 covers 15 residues. Deletions cut 6 bases from V and 5 bases from J, with 19 bases between. The germline V gene has CDR1 SNHLY and CDR2 FYNNEI. DNA of the CDR3: TGTGCCAGCAGGAGGTTCCAGGGGCTTCCATATGGCTACACCTTC. Amino acids: CASRRFQGLPYGYTF. The complete variable domain, with remaining parts taken from reference TRBV2 and TRBJ1-2, reads EPEVTQTPSHQVTQMGQEVILRCVPISNHLYFYWYRQILGQKVEFLVSFYNNEISEKSEIFDDQFSVERPDGSNFTLKIRSTKLEDSAMYFCASRRFQGLPYGYTFGSGTRLTVV.

The V gene is TRBV29-1, the J gene TRBJ1-1; a weak D match, TRBD1 (6 bases). The CDR3 runs 13 residues. V gave up 2 bases and J gave up 0 bases, with 7 bases separating them. The germline CDR1 and CDR2 sequences are SQVTM and ANQGSEA. Here the CDR3 DNA reads TGCAGCGTTGAAACAGGGATGAACACTGAAGCTTTCTTT. As protein: CSVETGMNTEAFF.

The CDR3 reads CAWEGTNYGYTF. CDR3 sequence (DNA): TGTGCCTGGGAAGGGACAAACTATGGCTACACCTTC. The V call is TRBV30, the J call TRBJ1-2; D may be TRBD1 (6 bases). The CDR3 has 12 amino acids. Germline-derived CDR1 and CDR2 are GTSNPN and SVGIG (reference sequence). V gave up 5 bases and J gave up 2 bases, with 9 bases separating them.

The rearrangement links TRBV6-1 to TRBJ2-1, with no clear D. This CDR3 has 11 residues. The V end was cut by 8 bases, the J end by 4 bases, with 6 bases between. CDR1 and CDR2 (germline): MNHNS, SASEGT. The CDR3 sequence is CASCEYNEQFF. The CDR3 DNA sequence: TGTGCCAGCTGCGAGTACAATGAGCAGTTCTTC.

V is TRBV14 and J is TRBJ2-1, with TRBD2 matching over 8 bases. Germline values: CDR1 SGHDN, CDR2 FVKESK. This CDR3 region has 17 residues. After removal of 2 bases from V and 2 bases from J, the junction contained 8 bases not matched to a gene. This CDR3 reads CASSQSSGTSPYNEQFF. CDR3 coding DNA: TGTGCCAGCAGCCAATCGTCCGGGACTAGTCCCTACAATGAGCAGTTCTTC.

The V call is TRBV18, the J call TRBJ2-1; D possibly corresponds to TRBD1 (6 bases). V lost 6 bases and J 4 bases, leaving 10 bases between the germline ends. The CDR3 length is 13 residues. Germline CDR1 reads KGHSH; CDR2 reads LQKENI. Here the CDR3 DNA reads TGTGCCAGCTCTGGGGGCATGTACAATGAGCAGTTCTTC. It yields the protein CASSGGMYNEQFF. The full variable domain, its missing parts supplied by reference TRBV18 and TRBJ2-1, is NAGVMQNPRHLVRRRGQEARLRCSPMKGHSHVYWYRQLPEEGLKFMVYLQKENIIDESGMPKERFSAEFPKEGPSILRIQQVVRGDSAAYFCASSGGMYNEQFFGPGTRLTVL.

The rearrangement links TRBV7-3 to TRBJ2-1; the D gene is possibly TRBD1 (6 bases). This CDR3 spans 14 amino acids. V was trimmed by 5 bases and J by 2 bases, leaving 10 bases between them. CDR1 and CDR2 (germline): SGHTA, FQGTGA. CDR3 protein: CASSVTGTYNEQFF. In DNA, the CDR3 is TGTGCCAGCAGCGTCACAGGGACCTACAATGAGCAGTTCTTC.

The chain couples TRBV19 to TRBJ2-3; 9 nucleotides match TRBD2. The CDR3 covers 14 residues. Germline loops: CDR1 LNHDA, CDR2 SQIVND (reference sequence). V shed 4 bases and J 6 bases; nucleotides not matched to a gene: 5. The CDR3 nucleotides read TGTGCCAGTAGTACTGTAGCGGGGGTGGATACGCAGTATTTT. It specifies CASSTVAGVDTQYF.

The chain joins TRBV27 to TRBJ2-5; possibly TRBD1 or TRBD2 for D (5 bases each). TRBJ2-7 matches the DNA end more closely, so the J call is doubtful. The CDR3 extends over 13 amino acids. The germline V gene encodes CDR1 MNHEY and CDR2 SMNVEV (reference sequence). CDR3 in amino acids: CASSKSTGGEQYF. The CDR3 region has the DNA TGTGCCAGCAGTAAGAGCACTGGGGGCGAGCAGTACTTC.

This chain joins TRBV5-1 and TRBJ2-1, with a possible D match to TRBD1 (6 bases). This CDR3 is 15 amino acids long. From germline, CDR1 is SGHRS and CDR2 YFSETQ. The V gene lost 1 base and the J gene lost 2 bases, with 10 bases spanning the gap. The CDR3 is CASSLSGETYNEQFF. Written as DNA, the CDR3 is TGCGCCAGCAGCTTGTCAGGGGAGACCTACAATGAGCAGTTCTTC.

The rearrangement joins TRBV4-2 to TRBJ1-5; D not resolved. Trimming took 0 bases from V and 9 from J, leaving 12 bases between them. Germline-derived CDR1 and CDR2 are LGHNA and YNFKEQ. The CDR3 is 14 residues long. CDR3 DNA sequence: TGTGCCAGCAGCCAAGATCACGTCGGAGGGCCCCAGCATTTT. Its translation is CASSQDHVGGPQHF.

The rearrangement uses TRBV18 and TRBJ2-6, with 7 bases identical to TRBD2. This CDR3 is 15 amino acids long. The V gene end was trimmed by 3 bases and the J gene end by 4 bases; junction bases not matched to a gene: 3. The germline V gene encodes CDR1 KGHSH and CDR2 LQKENI. Here the CDR3 DNA reads TGTGCCAGCTCACCCGGACTAGGAGGGGCCAACGTCCTGACTTTC. As protein: CASSPGLGGANVLTF.

The rearrangement joins TRBV6-5 to TRBJ2-7, with D tentatively TRBD1 (6 bases). With 3 bases removed from V and 0 bases from J, the gap between germline ends came to 15 bases. This CDR3 comprises 16 residues. From germline, CDR1 is MNHEY and CDR2 SVGAGI. The CDR3 is CASSYGGRGSSYEQYF. The CDR3 bases are TGTGCCAGCAGTTATGGGGGCAGAGGAAGCTCCTACGAGCAGTACTTC.